This T cell receptor beta chain was retrieved from a study of shared clonotypes between healthy human individuals (dated by TCRdb to about 2020). Looking at the study overall: A few men and two women, aged 18 to 49 years, made up the cohort. For each donor, CD4 naive and CD4 memory were each run on three plates, CD8 naive on two plates, and CD8 memory on one plate. To estimate repertoire size and how much clonotype sharing occurs between individuals, the study deeply sequenced the blood TCR repertoires of roughly 5 healthy adults. To increase sequencing depth and limit assay-specific biases, different laboratories used diverse techniques to prepare libraries and sequence TCR repertoires. Between about 0.8 and 9 billion PBMCs per donor were obtained by leukapheresis.

Overall study outcomes, separate from this receptor: When four donors were compared, the shared fraction of clonotypes was about 5% for naive CD4, less than 4% for naive CD8, 2% to 2.5% for memory CD4, and 0.35% to 0.4% for memory CD8. The small number of donors limited the genetic and exposure-history diversity represented. Only blood was sampled, and tissue TCR repertoires likely differ from those in blood. Compared with non-shared clonotypes, the clonotypes found in all four sorted-subset donors had higher generation probabilities. Based on pairwise subsampling, the degree of clonotype sharing among donors was expected to be affected by sequencing depth. Naive subsets generally had larger estimated clonotype richness than memory subsets did. Rarefaction of sorted-subset datasets indicated incomplete sequencing despite the large sequencing depth.

The CDR3 runs 16 residues from the cysteine to the phenylalanine. Just the 48-base CDR3 DNA is kept, in frame starting at base 1. V and J are truncated by 2 bases and 0 bases respectively, leaving an intervening sequence of 11 bases. Based on the germline V gene, the CDR1 and CDR2 sequences are MNHEY and SVGAGI. CD8 naive samples consisted of CD45RO-negative cells that were positively selected for CCR7, yielding a CD45RA+CCR7+ population without TemRA cells. The donors were healthy, HIV-negative adults who had no recently reported acute infections or vaccinations. Only Caucasian adults living in Nashville, Tennessee, USA were represented among the donors. Blood was obtained by leukapheresis, after which PBMCs were separated by Ficoll-Histopaque density gradient centrifugation and cryopreserved in liquid nitrogen vapor phase. Analytical flow cytometry was used to check the purity and quantity of each magnetically sorted T cell population. From each sorted fraction, genomic DNA was isolated and quantified by UV absorbance on a Nanodrop 2000c.

TCR CDR3 regions were amplified from genomic DNA by multiplex PCR using the deep immunoSEQ assay. Genomic DNA extracted from each cell subset was distributed evenly over all wells of several immunoSEQ 96-well plates, and each plate served as one replicate. For sorted subsets, each replicate PCR was loaded with about 0.2 ug genomic DNA, equivalent to 30,000 or so T cell genomes. The purified libraries were quantified using a Qubit 3.0 fluorometer, sized with a Bioanalyzer 2100, and then quantified again using the KAPA Library Quantification kit. Every immunoSEQ 96-well plate was sequenced on a dedicated single-read 150-cycle Illumina NextSeq 550 flow cell. The authors' analysis ran thus. Because the immunoSEQ output included only junctional sequences and no quality scores, the filtering could not be the same as the filtering used for full-length reads. Sequences were annotated with PyIR, a Python wrapper for IgBLAST v1.9, using IMGT germline references to assign V/J genes and CDR3. Reads were removed for weak V/J assignments (E-value above 1e-6), missing CDR3, stop codons, out-of-frame junctions, or ambiguous translated residues. V3J clonotypes were defined as sequences sharing the same inferred V gene, J gene, and CDR3 amino acid sequence. Percentage overlap between repertoires was calculated by dividing the number of shared unique clonotypes by the size of the smaller repertoire. Three approaches were used to assess repertoire richness: RTK rarefaction, the Chao1 estimator, and Recon v2.1 estimates of unobserved clonotypes. OLGA was used to compute generation probabilities for all TCRbeta clonotypes that the gDNA method yielded from a few donors. As stored in TCRdb, this immuneACCESS dataset retains in-frame rearrangements with V and J assigned. A fraction of the clones does not appear; measured against another copy, unresolved V genes explain less than half of the discrepancy, and the remainder lacks a known reason. V and J calls and clone size follow that table, whereas D and trimming were derived from the DNA. For this sample there are more than 2 million clones; about 95% appear just once. The ten top clones hold about 1.1% of the sample.

In the case of this clone: This receptor's antigen is unknown. The input lacks base qualities; no much larger clone sits a single base away.

The chain employs TRBV6-5 and TRBJ2-1; the D gene is not confidently resolved. The sample taken for sequencing was naive CD8+ T cells sorted from blood. What the cell subset or site label conveys for this sample: CD45RA+CCR7+. The receptor comes from a man in his late teens or twenties in good health. This receptor carries the CDR3 CASSYGHPSSYNEQFF. The DNA is as follows: TGTGCCAGCAGTTACGGGCACCCCAGCTCCTACAATGAGCAGTTCTTC.